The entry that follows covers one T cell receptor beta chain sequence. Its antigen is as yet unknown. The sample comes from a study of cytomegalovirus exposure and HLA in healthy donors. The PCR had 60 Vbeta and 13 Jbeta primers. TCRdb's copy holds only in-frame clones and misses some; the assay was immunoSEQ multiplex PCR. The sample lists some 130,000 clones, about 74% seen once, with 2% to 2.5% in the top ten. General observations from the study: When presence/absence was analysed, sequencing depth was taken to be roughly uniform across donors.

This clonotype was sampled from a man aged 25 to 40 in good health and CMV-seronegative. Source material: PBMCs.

The CDR3 protein is CAIRSPDRGPSYEQYF. CDR3 in DNA: TGTGCCATCAGAAGCCCTGACAGGGGTCCTTCCTACGAGCAGTACTTC. The chain is built from TRBV10-3 and TRBJ2-7; TRBD1 matches 8 bases. V dropped 6 bases and J dropped 1; count of bases not matched to a gene: 11. The germline V gene encodes CDR1 ENHRY and CDR2 SYGVKD. The CDR3 has 16 residues.